This is a list of T cell receptor beta chains from one sample in a study of shared clonotypes between healthy human individuals. Using immunoSEQ multiplex PCR, the repertoire was profiled, and TCRdb retains in-frame clones only, with some absent. The sample has about 2.3 million clones; roughly 90% are singletons. Sample: naive CD4+ T cells from PBMCs. The receptors originated from a man between 18 and 29 years old in good health. Some clones in this sample may be carry-over from other donors' samples. Each CDR3 is given with its conserved first and last residue. Fields, in order: D gene, V gene, clone size, J gene, CDR3 protein, CDR3 DNA. D genes are given only for firm matches. For some rows the clone size is stated as once, few or many, or as a class when expanded; others skip it.

.	TRBV12-2	.	TRBJ2-1	CASRSRSGTGGNEQFF	TGTGCAAGTCGCTCCAGATCCGGGACAGGGGGCAATGAGCAGTTCTTC
TRBD2	TRBV29-1	.	TRBJ2-3	CSVGLREGTDTQYF	TGCAGCGTTGGGCTGCGGGAGGGCACAGATACGCAGTATTTT
TRBD1	TRBV5-1	once	TRBJ2-5	CASSLVLGQKETQYF	TGCGCCAGCAGCTTGGTACTGGGACAGAAAGAGACCCAGTACTTC
.	TRBV20-1	.	TRBJ2-1	CSARLFGEQFF	TGCAGTGCTAGACTATTTGGTGAGCAGTTCTTC
.	TRBV5-6	.	TRBJ2-7	CASSLDEINEQYF	TGTGCCAGCAGCTTAGATGAAATTAACGAGCAGTACTTC
TRBD1	TRBV5-4	once	TRBJ2-7	CASSRPGQVYEQYF	TGTGCCAGCAGCCGCCCGGGACAGGTCTACGAGCAGTACTTC
TRBD2	TRBV7-6	.	TRBJ2-3	CASSLVASGRGTTDTQYF	TGTGCCAGCAGCTTAGTGGCTAGCGGGAGAGGAACCACAGATACGCAGTATTTT
TRBD2	TRBV2	.	TRBJ2-4	CASNRLAGFQYF	TGTGCCAGCAACCGACTAGCGGGGTTTCAGTACTTC
.	TRBV28	.	TRBJ2-7	CATFGRAYEQYF	TGTGCCACCTTCGGGAGAGCCTACGAGCAGTACTTC
TRBD1	TRBV28	.	TRBJ1-6	CASSGTATLNNSPLHF	TGTGCCAGCAGTGGGACAGCCACCCTCAATAATTCACCCCTCCACTTT
.	TRBV19	.	TRBJ1-1	CASSIGPGAMNTEAFF	TGTGCCAGTAGTATAGGGCCAGGAGCCATGAACACTGAAGCTTTCTTT
.	TRBV2	.	TRBJ1-1	CASKLGLQGGTEAFF	TGTGCCAGCAAGTTGGGACTACAAGGGGGCACTGAAGCTTTCTTT
.	TRBV10-1	.	TRBJ2-7	CASSGGSGEQYF	TGCGCCAGCAGCGGAGGATCAGGCGAGCAGTACTTC
TRBD2	TRBV11-3	.	TRBJ2-7	CASSRGGYEQYF	TGTGCCAGCAGCCGGGGGGGCTACGAGCAGTACTTC
.	TRBV5-1	once	TRBJ1-3	CASSTSYSGNTIYF	TGCGCCAGCAGCACCTCCTACTCTGGAAACACCATATATTTT
TRBD2	TRBV7-8	.	TRBJ2-7	CASSAGLVLYEQYF	TGTGCCAGCAGCGCGGGACTAGTCCTCTACGAGCAGTACTTC
TRBD1	TRBV7-3	.	TRBJ2-1	CASSLLLGTGAHNEQFF	TGTGCCAGCAGCTTGTTACTCGGGACAGGGGCTCACAATGAGCAGTTCTTC
.	TRBV7-9	.	TRBJ1-1	CASSLGDGKGAEAFF	TGTGCCAGCAGCTTAGGGGACGGGAAGGGGGCTGAAGCTTTCTTT
.	TRBV11-3	.	TRBJ2-3	CASSDLGTDTQYF	TGTGCCAGCAGCGATCTAGGCACAGATACGCAGTATTTT
.	TRBV15	.	TRBJ1-3	CATSRDSGKGAGNTIYF	TGTGCCACCAGCAGAGATTCGGGAAAGGGGGCTGGAAACACCATATATTTT
.	TRBV2	.	TRBJ2-7	CASNQQAAYEQYF	TGTGCCAGCAACCAACAGGCAGCCTACGAGCAGTACTTC
.	TRBV9	.	TRBJ2-7	CASSPHSRVYEQYF	TGTGCCAGCAGCCCCCACTCTCGGGTCTACGAGCAGTACTTC
TRBD2	TRBV5-4	.	TRBJ2-7	CASWTSGMKLTHEQYF	TGTGCCTCCTGGACTAGCGGGATGAAACTGACTCACGAGCAGTACTTC
.	TRBV18	.	TRBJ2-2	CASSPAGMNTGELFF	TGTGCCAGCTCACCAGCAGGGATGAACACCGGGGAGCTGTTTTTT
TRBD2	TRBV6-6	once	TRBJ2-1	CASTGGLVYHEQFF	TGTGCCAGCACCGGAGGACTAGTATATCATGAGCAGTTCTTC
.	TRBV5-4	once	TRBJ1-5	CASSLGANQPQHF	TGTGCCAGCAGCTTGGGAGCGAATCAGCCCCAGCATTTT
.	TRBV29-1	.	TRBJ1-1	CSVAGIMNTEAFF	TGCAGCGTCGCAGGGATCATGAACACTGAAGCTTTCTTT
TRBD2	TRBV29-1	.	TRBJ2-5	CSVAAGEETQYF	TGCAGCGTTGCGGCGGGAGAAGAGACCCAGTACTTC
.	TRBV27	.	TRBJ1-4	CASSLGRANEKLFF	TGTGCCAGCAGTTTAGGCAGGGCTAATGAAAAACTGTTTTTT
.	TRBV6-5	.	TRBJ2-7	CASGGAWDRPYEQYF	TGTGCCAGCGGGGGGGCTTGGGACAGGCCCTACGAGCAGTACTTC
.	TRBV7-9	once	TRBJ2-1	CASSRGILVF	TGTGCCAGCAGCAGGGGAATTCTAGTCTTC
TRBD2	TRBV5-6	.	TRBJ2-7	CASSFYLAGGPSGEQYF	TGTGCCAGCAGCTTCTATCTAGCGGGAGGGCCCTCAGGCGAGCAGTACTTC
.	TRBV5-1	.	TRBJ1-2	CASRNGGNYGYTF	TGCGCCAGCAGGAACGGAGGGAACTATGGCTACACCTTC
.	TRBV27	.	TRBJ1-5	CASSFLGVNNQPQHF	TGTGCCAGCAGTTTTTTAGGGGTAAACAATCAGCCCCAGCATTTT
.	TRBV30	.	TRBJ1-1	CAWTVPMRGRNTEAFF	TGTGCCTGGACTGTCCCTATGAGGGGAAGAAACACTGAAGCTTTCTTT
.	TRBV28	.	TRBJ1-5	CASSRGGNSNQPQHF	TGTGCCAGCAGCCGAGGGGGAAATAGCAATCAGCCCCAGCATTTT
.	TRBV7-9	.	TRBJ1-2	CASSLGGGSGYTF	TGTGCCAGCAGCTTAGGCGGGGGGAGTGGCTACACCTTC
.	TRBV10-2	.	TRBJ1-5	CASSDGRVSNQPQHF	TGCGCCAGCAGCGACGGACGGGTGAGCAATCAGCCCCAGCATTTT
TRBD1	TRBV4-3	.	TRBJ1-1	CASSPSPYRGGTEAFF	TGCGCCAGCAGCCCATCCCCTTACAGGGGAGGTACTGAAGCTTTCTTT
TRBD1	TRBV2	.	TRBJ1-2	CASRKGGVVIFYGYTF	TGTGCCAGCAGAAAAGGGGGCGTAGTGATCTTCTATGGCTACACCTTC
.	TRBV7-2	.	TRBJ2-7	CASSLSPTAIYEQYF	TGTGCCAGCAGCTTATCCCCCACGGCTATTTACGAGCAGTACTTC